This TCR beta chain was sequenced for a study of T cell responses to AZD1222 COVID-19 vaccine. For this clone: Its specificity is unknown.

Second-dose recipients at about 4 or about 12 weeks were treated as one pooled group. The length of the CDR3 is 13 residues. Trimming cost V 11 bases and J 1 base, with 12 bases left between them. This table comes from immunoSEQ multiplex PCR, and its TCRdb copy is limited to in-frame clones, with some not included. Of around 84,000 clones in the sample, approximately 85% are singletons; the top ten hold around 9.3%. Overall study findings and caveats: Repertoire sampling occurred only after the peak T cell response. In a largely white British group with more females than males, clonal diversity was possibly underestimated. Nearly half of unique spike-specific TCRs reportedly avoided B.1.351 and B.1.1.7 mutated regions.

V is TRBV12-3 or TRBV12-4 and J is TRBJ2-4, with D perhaps TRBD1 (5 bases). This sample comprised peripheral blood, obtained 28 days after the second AZD1222 dose. This TCR was recovered from an adult who received the AZD1222 COVID-19 vaccine. The DNA for the CDR3 is TGTGCCTCGAGCAAGGGGGCCAAAAACATTCAGTACTTC. Translation: CASSKGAKNIQYF.